This T cell receptor (beta chain) was captured by sequencing in a study of vaccination effects on CD4 cells after COVID-19. Study details: Sample provision by two convalescent patients occurred 16 days and one week before vaccination.

The germline CDR1 and CDR2 sequences are MNHNS and SASEGT. Trimming cost V 0 bases and J 1 base; bases outside gene matches: 12. CDR3 length: 21 residues. Study outcomes and limitations: Spike-reactive clones found after vaccination in convalescents were mainly new vaccine-induced clones. Among infection- and vaccine-induced clones, marked clonal contraction occurred late after vaccination.

The repertoire was sequenced with immunoSEQ multiplex PCR; TCRdb's copy has only in-frame clones and lacks some. The data show roughly 26,000 clones, with 75% to 80% seen just once and more than 15% held by the top ten. ViraFEST used viral peptide pools to expand antigen-specific CD4+ T cells before sequencing. Subsequent to a culture period of nine to ten days, CD4+ T cells were isolated. From March to December 2020, the person had a SARS-CoV-2 infection that was confirmed by PCR. Both day 3 and day 7 saw half the medium replaced with IL-2 medium. Comments on this clone: Its target is unknown.

This chain links TRBV6-1 with TRBJ2-4; 13 bases line up with TRBD2. The source is a human donor who had a prior SARS-CoV-2 infection. Sequencing used CD4+ T cells from PBMCs cultured with HCoV-NL63 spike peptides, obtained before COVID-19 vaccination. The CDR3 DNA sequence: TGTGCCAGCAGTGAAGCCGTAGTCGGGACTAGCGGGAATTCGGCCAAAAACATTCAGTACTTC. Amino acid sequence: CASSEAVVGTSGNSAKNIQYF.